Listed below are T cell receptor beta chains from one sample, sequenced in a study of T-cell reconstitution after alpha-beta-depleted transplantation in children. A single record per CDR3 protein comes from TCRdb applying MiXCR to the PCR reads. The sample lists tens of thousands of distinct CDR3 sequences, around a sixth occurring once. The sample consisted of PBMCs, mostly from graft donor cells, taken 180 days after TCRalphabeta/CD19-depleted stem cell transplant. The receptors derive from a male patient aged 2 to 9 who had a stem cell transplant for acute lymphoblastic leukemia, so the T cells may come from the graft donor. Both conserved end residues are part of each CDR3. A D gene is named only where the DNA matches it firmly. Rows give clone size only sometimes, using once, few, many, or a class for an expanded clone.

v_call: TRBV30; j_call: TRBJ2-2; clone_size: .; d_call: .; cdr3_nt: TGTGCCTGGAATTGGGCGCCTGACACCGGGGAGCTGTTTTTT; cdr3_aa: CAWNWAPDTGELFF
v_call: TRBV5-5; j_call: TRBJ2-1; clone_size: few; d_call: TRBD2; cdr3_nt: TGTGCCAGCAGCTTGGCGGGGGTAGCGGGGGGATGGAACAATGAGCAGTTCTTC; cdr3_aa: CASSLAGVAGGWNNEQFF
v_call: TRBV7-9; j_call: TRBJ2-7; clone_size: .; d_call: TRBD2; cdr3_nt: TGTGCCAGCAGCGGACTAGAAGTGGGCTACGAGCAGTACTTC; cdr3_aa: CASSGLEVGYEQYF
v_call: TRBV12-3/TRBV12-4; j_call: TRBJ1-3; clone_size: few; d_call: TRBD1; cdr3_nt: TGTGCCCTGGGAGGGGGCCTTAACTCTGGAAACACCATATATTTT; cdr3_aa: CALGGGLNSGNTIYF
v_call: TRBV20-1; j_call: TRBJ2-7; clone_size: few; d_call: TRBD1; cdr3_nt: TGCAGTGCTCGGGACAGCTCCTACGAGCAGTACTTC; cdr3_aa: CSARDSSYEQYF
v_call: TRBV5-6; j_call: TRBJ2-5; clone_size: few; d_call: .; cdr3_nt: TGTGCCAGCAGCTCTTCTAGCACCCTAGAGACCCAGTACTTC; cdr3_aa: CASSSSSTLETQYF
v_call: TRBV27; j_call: TRBJ2-7; clone_size: few; d_call: TRBD1; cdr3_nt: TGTGCCAGCAGTTTGTACGCCGGGACAGGGATATCGTCCTACGAGCAGTACTTC; cdr3_aa: CASSLYAGTGISSYEQYF
v_call: TRBV5-1; j_call: TRBJ1-2; clone_size: .; d_call: .; cdr3_nt: TGCGCCAGCAGTATGGGGCGCGGCTACACCTTC; cdr3_aa: CASSMGRGYTF
v_call: TRBV5-1; j_call: TRBJ2-1; clone_size: many; d_call: TRBD2; cdr3_nt: TGCGCCAGCAGCTTGTCGAGCGGGGCATACAATGAGCAGTTCTTC; cdr3_aa: CASSLSSGAYNEQFF
v_call: TRBV7-9; j_call: TRBJ2-1; clone_size: .; d_call: .; cdr3_nt: TGTGCCAGCAGCTTAGAAATGGGGGTAAGCTCCTACAATGAGCAGTTCTTC; cdr3_aa: CASSLEMGVSSYNEQFF